Listed below are T cell receptor beta chains from one sample, sequenced in a study of a mutant IDH1 vaccine in newly diagnosed glioma. Some clones are missing from TCRdb's copy, which holds only in-frame ones; the method was immunoSEQ multiplex PCR. Of about 82,000 clones listed, around 85% are singletons. Antigens of these TCRs are unknown. Sequenced here: PBMCs, sampled from a glioma patient whose treatment included an IDH1 peptide vaccine. These TCRs come from a man aged 25 to 40 with glioma. Some clones in this sample may be carry-over from other donors' samples. Both conserved end residues are part of each CDR3.

j_call,v_call,cdr3_aa
TRBJ1-1,TRBV28,CASSATGDGNTEAFF
TRBJ2-1,TRBV4-3,CASSLKIYLNEQFF
TRBJ2-3,TRBV27,CASSLELAGDTQYF
TRBJ1-1,TRBV27,CASSLGVPNTEAFF
TRBJ1-4,TRBV6-1,CASSEGRDNEKLFF
TRBJ1-5,TRBV19,CASIDDRGGNQPQHF
TRBJ2-5,TRBV7-9,CASSPGTEQETQYF
TRBJ2-6,TRBV2,CASSLSWAPGANVLTF
TRBJ1-2,TRBV5-4,CASSLDTNLRTF
TRBJ1-1,TRBV7-9,CASSAFGGPPAFF
TRBJ2-1,TRBV6-4,CASSHSGQGLGEQFF
TRBJ2-7,TRBV7-9,CASSFPRRPYEQYF
TRBJ1-6,TRBV7-9,CASSALSSYNSPLHF
TRBJ1-1,TRBV25-1,CASRTLNTEAFF
TRBJ1-2,TRBV5-1,CASSSEGSGGNGYTF
TRBJ2-7,TRBV15,CATSRDKGRRDEQYF
TRBJ2-2,TRBV7-4,CASSLVGSGSRSTGELFF
TRBJ2-2,TRBV10-3,CAATGTANTGELFF
TRBJ2-3,TRBV5-6,CASSRGLAGGFVDTQYF
TRBJ2-2,TRBV7-7,CASSAGTSAAGELFF
TRBJ2-7,TRBV15,CATSRDRQYYEQYF
TRBJ1-4,TRBV4-1,CASSQERGAGEKLFF
TRBJ1-1,TRBV9,CASSGRMGDTEAFF
TRBJ1-1,TRBV29-1,CSVEEPGVTEAFF
TRBJ2-1,TRBV28,CASSLYNEQFF
TRBJ2-1,TRBV19,CASSRGSGRLNEQFF
TRBJ2-1,TRBV19,CASSMSGSHNEQFF
TRBJ1-5,TRBV2,CASSAWLSNQPQHF
TRBJ2-1,TRBV10-3,CAISEGRTSGTYNEQFF
TRBJ2-7,TRBV19,CASSMADSHSYEQYF
TRBJ1-6,TRBV18,CASSGGTNNSPLHF
TRBJ1-5,TRBV6-5,CASRASGTGSQPQHF
TRBJ2-7,TRBV19,CASSINGRSRYEQYF
TRBJ1-2,TRBV6-4,CASRRGANYGYTF
TRBJ2-2,TRBV5-1,CASSGTRASGELFF
TRBJ1-1,TRBV7-9,CASSRGHPNTEAFF
TRBJ1-1,TRBV21-1,CASSSRDRGDTEAFF
TRBJ1-5,TRBV28,CASSLRGEMGNQPQHF